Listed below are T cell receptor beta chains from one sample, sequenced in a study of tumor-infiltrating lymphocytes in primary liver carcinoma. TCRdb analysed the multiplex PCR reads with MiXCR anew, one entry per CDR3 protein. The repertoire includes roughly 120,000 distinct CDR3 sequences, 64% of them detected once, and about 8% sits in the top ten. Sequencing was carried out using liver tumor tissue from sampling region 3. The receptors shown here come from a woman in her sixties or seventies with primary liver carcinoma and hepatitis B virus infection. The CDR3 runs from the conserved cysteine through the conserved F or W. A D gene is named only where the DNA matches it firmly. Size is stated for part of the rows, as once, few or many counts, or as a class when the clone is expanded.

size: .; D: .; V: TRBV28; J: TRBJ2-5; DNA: TGTGCCAGCAGTGACGAAGAGACCCAGTATTTC; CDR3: CASSDEETQYF
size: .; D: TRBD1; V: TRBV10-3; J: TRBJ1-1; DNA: TGTGCCATCAGTGAGTCGAGCAGTCCCGGGACAGGGGAAGCTTTCTTT; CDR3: CAISESSSPGTGEAFF
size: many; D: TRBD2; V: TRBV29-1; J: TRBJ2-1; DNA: TGCAGCGTTGAATTCTCGGCTAGCGGATACAATGAGCAGTTCTTC; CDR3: CSVEFSASGYNEQFF
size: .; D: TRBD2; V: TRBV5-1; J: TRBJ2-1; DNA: TGCGCCAGCAGACTTAGCGGGAATAATGAGCAGTTCTTC; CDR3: CASRLSGNNEQFF
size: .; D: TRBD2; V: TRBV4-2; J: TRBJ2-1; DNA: TGTGCCAACAGGCAAGAGTCGGGAGGGCCAACCAATGAGCAGTTCTTC; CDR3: CANRQESGGPTNEQFF
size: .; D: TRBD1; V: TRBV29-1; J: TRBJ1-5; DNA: TGCAGCGTCAAGACAGGGACCCATCAGACACAGCATTTT; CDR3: CSVKTGTHQTQHF
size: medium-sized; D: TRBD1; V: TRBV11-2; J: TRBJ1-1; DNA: TGTGCCAGCAGCGCGCGGACAGGGCGGACTGAAGCTTTCTTT; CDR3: CASSARTGRTEAFF
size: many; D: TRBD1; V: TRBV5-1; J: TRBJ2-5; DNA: TGCGCCAGCAGCCCGAGGGGGCACCAAGAGACCCAGTACTTC; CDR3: CASSPRGHQETQYF
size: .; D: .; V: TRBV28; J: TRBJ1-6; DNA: TGTGCCAGCTCCAGGCATGGGGATGCTTCACTCCTCCACTTT; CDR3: CASSRHGDASLLHF
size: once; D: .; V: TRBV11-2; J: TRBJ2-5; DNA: TGTGCCGGCAGGATGGCAGGACCCTCCTATGAGCAATACTTC; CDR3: CAGRMAGPSYEQYF
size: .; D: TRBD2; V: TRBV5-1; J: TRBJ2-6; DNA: TGCGCCAGCAGCTTGGGACTAGCGGGAGCTGGGGCCAACGTCCCGACTTTC; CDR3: CASSLGLAGAGANVPTF
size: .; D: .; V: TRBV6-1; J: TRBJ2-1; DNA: TGTGCCAGCAGTGAAGCGGGGCGGGGCAGCTCCTACAATGAGCAGTTCTTC; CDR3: CASSEAGRGSSYNEQFF
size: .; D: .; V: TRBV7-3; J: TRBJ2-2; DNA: TGTGCCAGCAGCTTAAACAGGCAGGGCACCGGGGAGCTGTTTTTT; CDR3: CASSLNRQGTGELFF
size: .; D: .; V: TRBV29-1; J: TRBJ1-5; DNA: TGCAGCGTCTCAGAGGCAGGCAGCAATCAGCCCCAGCATTTT; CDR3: CSVSEAGSNQPQHF
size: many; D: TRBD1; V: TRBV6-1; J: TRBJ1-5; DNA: TGTGCCAGCAGTGAAACCAGGGGGGACAATCAGCCCCAGCATTTT; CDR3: CASSETRGDNQPQHF
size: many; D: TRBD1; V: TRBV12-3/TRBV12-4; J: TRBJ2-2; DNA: TGTGCCAGTCAGACAGGGGCAGGCGGGGAGCTGTTTTTT; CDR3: CASQTGAGGELFF
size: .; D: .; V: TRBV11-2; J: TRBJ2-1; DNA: TGTACCAGCAGACAGGTTCGGAGGAGAACGGAGCAGTTCTTC; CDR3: CTSRQVRRRTEQFF
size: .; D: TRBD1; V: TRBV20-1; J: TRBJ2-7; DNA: TGCAGTGCTAGGACAGGGGTGGACGAGCAGTGCTTC; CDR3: CSARTGVDEQCF
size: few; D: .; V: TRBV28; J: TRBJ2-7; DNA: TGTGCCAGCAGCGGAGGTACAGGGAGGTACGAGCAGTACTTC; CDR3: CASSGGTGRYEQYF
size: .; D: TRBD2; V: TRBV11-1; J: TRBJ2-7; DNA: TGTGTCAGCAGCGGGAAGAGGGCCACCTACGAGCGGTATTTC; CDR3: CVSSGKRATYERYF
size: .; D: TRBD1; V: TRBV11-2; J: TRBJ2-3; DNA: TGTATCAGCAGCTTAGCCGGACAGGCGATTACAGATACGCAGTATTTT; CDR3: CISSLAGQAITDTQYF
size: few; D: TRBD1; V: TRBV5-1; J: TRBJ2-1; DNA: TGCGCCAGCAGCATCGGGACAGGGGGGCGTGAGCAGTTCTTC; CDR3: CASSIGTGGREQFF
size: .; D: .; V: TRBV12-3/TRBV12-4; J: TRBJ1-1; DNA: TGTGCCAGCAGCCCGCAGGGGAGGCTCACTGAAGCCTTCTTT; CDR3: CASSPQGRLTEAFF
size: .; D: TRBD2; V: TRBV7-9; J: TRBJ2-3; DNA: TGTGCCACTGGGGGTAGCGGGACCGCAGATACGCCGTATTTT; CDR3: CATGGSGTADTPYF
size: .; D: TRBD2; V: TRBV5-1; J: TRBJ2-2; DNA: TGCGCCGGCAGCTTGGGGACTAGCGACACCGGGGAGCTGTTTTTT; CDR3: CAGSLGTSDTGELFF
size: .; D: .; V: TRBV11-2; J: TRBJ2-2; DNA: TGTGCCAGCAGCCATCAAGCGTGCTTAGTAGTCACCGGGGAGCTGTTTTTT; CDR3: CASSHQACLVVTGELFF
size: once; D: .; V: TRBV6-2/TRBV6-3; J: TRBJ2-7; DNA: TGTGCCACTACCGGGACATACCTCTACGAGCAGTACTTC; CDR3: CATTGTYLYEQYF
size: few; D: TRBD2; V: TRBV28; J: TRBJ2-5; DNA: TGTGCCAGCAGTTCCTGGACCCGAGGACTAGCGGGACAAGAGACCCAGTACTTC; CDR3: CASSSWTRGLAGQETQYF
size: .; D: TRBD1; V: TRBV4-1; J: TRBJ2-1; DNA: TGCGCCAGCAGCCGATGGACAGGGGAGGTACGCAATGAGCAATTCTTC; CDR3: CASSRWTGEVRNEQFF
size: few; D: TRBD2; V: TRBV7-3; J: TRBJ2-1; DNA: TGTGCCAGCAGCTTAAACGGGGGAGTAGCGGGAGTCAATGAGCAGTTCTTC; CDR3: CASSLNGGVAGVNEQFF